The sequence of this T cell receptor (beta chain) was determined in a study of blood T cell repertoires in COVID-19. Across the whole study: Cohort 3 donors counted as recovered after two negative PCRs, clearance, or resolved symptoms.

The CDR3 extends over 15 amino acids. Germline trimming cut 4 bases from V and 8 bases from J; bases unmatched to any gene: 9. CDR1 is SGHRS, CDR2 YFSETQ, per germline. Per the study methods: Estimates of nucleated cell counts were drawn from the amplification of reference gene primers. Some clones are missing from TCRdb's copy, which holds only in-frame ones; the method was immunoSEQ multiplex PCR. The DNA gave D and trimming, while V, J and clone size come from that table. The sample contains 350,000 to 450,000 clones, approximately 87% of which appear only once. Sequenced input: PBMCs or T cells enriched from blood (not recorded which). The sequence came from a man aged 40-49 years in a cohort exposed to, infected with or recovered from COVID-19 (not recorded which). The J gene is TRBJ2-1, the V gene TRBV5-1; TRBD2 matches 10 bases. CDR3 sequence (DNA): TGCGCCAGCAGCCCAGGGACTAGCGTGATAGATGAGCAGTTCTTC. It specifies CASSPGTSVIDEQFF.